Following are 32 T cell receptor beta chains from one sample sequenced in a study of identical twins. TCRdb called the 5' RACE reads again in MiXCR, with one record for every CDR3 protein. This table has about 790,000 distinct CDR3 sequences, roughly 20% appearing once. This sample was shared with a second study, whose subject was T cells expressing NK-cell markers.

The sequencing input was PBMCs. All receptors come from a woman aged 18-30 years in good health.

The chain recombines TRBV12-3 or TRBV12-4 with TRBJ1-2, with D possibly TRBD1 on 6 matching bases. Trimming shortened V by 3 bases and J by 8 bases, and 10 bases separated the two germline ends. This CDR3 comprises 12 residues. The CDR3 nucleotides are TGTGCCAGCAGTTTCACAGGGTTGGGCTACACCTTC. Amino acids: CASSFTGLGYTF.

This clonotype has at least ten counts. The chain couples TRBV7-9 to TRBJ1-1; D is unclear. Deletions cut 8 bases from V and 3 bases from J, with 16 bases between. The CDR3 runs to 14 residues. Germline-derived CDR1 and CDR2 are SEHNR and FQNEAQ (reference sequence). The CDR3 DNA reads as TGTGCCAGCCCCCCAGCCCCGGAGTACACTGAAGCTTTCTTT. This codes for CASPPAPEYTEAFF.

The table lists this clonotype with a few counts. This chain joins TRBV12-5 and TRBJ2-3, with D perhaps matching TRBD1 (6 bases). The CDR3 length is 15 residues. Deletions cut 6 bases from V and 2 bases from J, with 15 bases between. Germline CDR1 LGHNT, CDR2 FRNRAP. DNA for the CDR3: TGTGCTAGTGGATCCGGGACAAGGATCACAGATACGCAGTATTTT. Protein: CASGSGTRITDTQYF. The full variable domain, with the rest looked up from reference TRBV12-5 and TRBJ2-3, is DARVTQTPRHKVTEMGQEVTMRCQPILGHNTVFWYRQTMMQGLELLAYFRNRAPLDDSGMPKDRFSAEMPDATLATLKIQPSEPRDSAVYFCASGSGTRITDTQYFGPGTRLTVL.

This clonotype was counted between two and nine times. The chain uses TRBV15 and TRBJ1-4; D is perhaps TRBD1 (6 bases). Between the trimmed V and J ends, which lost 1 base and 4 bases, there was a span of 10 bases. The CDR3 length is 15 residues. CDR1 is LNHNV and CDR2 is YYDKDF in the germline V gene (reference sequence). CDR3 sequence (DNA): TGTGCCACCAGCAGAGTAAAACAGGGTAATGAAAAACTGTTTTTT. This translates into CATSRVKQGNEKLFF.

This chain connects TRBV5-1 to TRBJ2-7; D may be TRBD2 (6 bases). The length of the CDR3 is 14 residues. Trimming cost V 0 bases and J 2 bases, with 9 bases left between them. The V gene's germline CDR1 is SGHRS and CDR2 YFSETQ. The chain's CDR3 is CASSLGTTPYEQYF. In DNA, the CDR3 is TGCGCCAGCAGCTTGGGGACTACCCCCTACGAGCAGTACTTC.

This rearrangement joins TRBV25-1 to TRBJ2-2; D might be TRBD1 (6 bases). The V and J ends lost 2 bases and 6 bases respectively, with 10 bases between them. Germline V gene lookup returns CDR1 MGHDK and CDR2 SYGVNS. The CDR3 is made up of 14 amino acids. The CDR3 nucleotides read TGTGCCAGCAGTGAAAACAGGGCCGCCGGGGAGCTGTTTTTT. Translated: CASSENRAAGELFF. The variable domain in full, with the rest retrieved from reference TRBV25-1 and TRBJ2-2, is EADIYQTPRYLVIGTGKKITLECSQTMGHDKMYWYQQDPGMELHLIHYSYGVNSTEKGDLSSESTVSRIRTEHFPLTLESARPSHTSQYLCASSENRAAGELFFGEGSRLTVL.

This clonotype appeared a single time. The J gene is TRBJ2-7, the V gene TRBV7-3; D ambiguous. From germline, CDR1 is SGHTA and CDR2 FQGTGA. V lost 0 bases and J 0 bases, leaving 9 bases between the germline ends. This CDR3 has 15 residues. The CDR3 spells CASSLTGAFSYEQYF. The CDR3 DNA reads TGTGCCAGCAGCTTAACGGGCGCCTTCTCCTACGAGCAGTACTTC.

The V gene is TRBV29-1, the J gene TRBJ1-1, with D unresolved. The CDR3 has 14 residues. The V gene's germline CDR1 is SQVTM and CDR2 ANQGSEA. V was trimmed by 5 bases and J by 0 bases, leaving 13 bases between them. For the CDR3, the DNA is TGCAGCGTTCGGAGGGCAAACATGAACACTGAAGCTTTCTTT. Translation gives CSVRRANMNTEAFF.

This chain connects TRBV20-1 to TRBJ2-7; 8 positions match TRBD2. With 2 bases clipped from V and 0 bases from J, the junction kept 9 bases outside the gene matches. Germline CDR1 and CDR2: DFQATT and SNEGSKA (reference sequence). This CDR3 is built from 16 residues. The CDR3 spells CSARPGLAPSSYEQYF. The CDR3 DNA sequence: TGCAGTGCTAGACCCGGACTAGCCCCCAGCTCCTACGAGCAGTACTTC.

This clonotype was detected only a few times. The rearrangement links TRBV9 to TRBJ2-1; D may correspond to TRBD1 or TRBD2 (5 bases each). CDR3 length: 14 residues. CDR1 is SGDLS, CDR2 YYNGEE, per germline. Between the trimmed V and J ends, which lost 2 bases and 8 bases, there was a span of 14 bases. The CDR3 protein is CASSVGPSSHEQFF. As DNA, the CDR3 is TGTGCCAGCAGCGTGGGACCTTCATCCCATGAGCAGTTCTTC.

V is TRBV6-2 or TRBV6-3 and J is TRBJ2-1; 8 nucleotides line up with TRBD2. The V gene end was trimmed by 2 bases and the J gene end by 9 bases; junction bases not matched to a gene: 6. Per germline, CDR1 MNHEY and CDR2 SVGEGT. The CDR3 is 14 residues long. Here the CDR3 reads CASSYGTRNGEQFF. CDR3 sequence (DNA): TGTGCCAGCAGTTACGGGACTAGAAACGGTGAGCAGTTCTTC.

The rearrangement links TRBV12-3 or TRBV12-4 to TRBJ1-2; D unresolved. The CDR3 length is 14 residues. The V gene lost 2 bases and the J gene lost 5 bases, with 12 bases spanning the gap. The CDR3 nucleotides read TGTGCCAGCAGTTTATCGGCCGCGTCGTATGGCTACACCTTC. It yields the protein CASSLSAASYGYTF.

The CDR3 loop reads CASSFTRRDSPLHF. CDR3 bases: TGTGCCAGCAGCTTCACTCGGAGGGATTCACCCCTCCACTTT. The chain has TRBV5-6 and TRBJ1-6; D gene uncertain. The CDR3 has 14 residues. CDR1 and CDR2 (germline): SGHDT, YYEEEE. V lost 2 bases and J 8 bases, leaving 11 bases between the germline ends. Based on the CDR3 plus reference TRBV5-6 and TRBJ1-6, the full variable domain is DAGVTQSPTHLIKTRGQQVTLRCSPKSGHDTVSWYQQALGQGPQFIFQYYEEEERQRGNFPDRFSGHQFPNYSSELNVNALLLGDSALYLCASSFTRRDSPLHFGNGTRLTVT.

In its sample, this clonotype was seen a few times. The chain recombines TRBV5-1 with TRBJ2-5; 7 bases map to TRBD1. The junction had 6 bases not matched to a gene; V was cut back by 0 bases and J by 4 bases. This CDR3 is built from 15 residues. Germline loops: CDR1 SGHRS, CDR2 YFSETQ. Here the CDR3 reads CASSLAQGGLETQYF. The CDR3 region has the DNA TGCGCCAGCAGCTTGGCCCAAGGGGGCCTAGAGACCCAGTACTTC.

This clonotype was detected a few times. J is TRBJ2-5 and V is TRBV5-1, with 8 positions matching TRBD2. CDR3 size: 14 residues. The V gene's germline CDR1 is SGHRS and CDR2 YFSETQ. V was pared by 5 bases and J by 2 bases, with 5 bases of the junction left unmatched. The CDR3 sequence: CASSWSSGQETQYF. In DNA, the CDR3 is TGCGCCAGCAGTTGGTCTAGCGGGCAAGAGACCCAGTACTTC. The whole variable domain, filled in from reference TRBV5-1 and TRBJ2-5, reads KAGVTQTPRYLIKTRGQQVTLSCSPISGHRSVSWYQQTPGQGLQFLFEYFSETQRNKGNFPGRFSGRQFSNSRSEMNVSTLELGDSALYLCASSWSSGQETQYFGPGTRLLVL.

The V call is TRBV10-2, the J call TRBJ2-3; 10 nucleotides align to TRBD2. Germline trimming cut 6 bases from V and 5 bases from J; bases unmatched to any gene: 11. The CDR3 runs 16 residues. Germline V CDR1 and CDR2: WSHSY, SAAADI. CDR3 in amino acids: CASRVQRGGVQDTQYF. The CDR3 coding sequence is TGCGCCAGCAGAGTTCAGCGGGGGGGGGTTCAAGATACGCAGTATTTT.

This clonotype appeared a few times. This chain connects TRBV29-1 to TRBJ2-5; tentative D call: TRBD1 (6 bases). CDR1 is SQVTM and CDR2 is ANQGSEA in the germline V gene. The CDR3 has 14 residues. V was pared by 5 bases and J by 5 bases, with 18 bases between. CDR3 DNA: TGCAGCGTTCTCGTCGGTTTGGGGGCGGAGACCCAGTACTTC. Protein product: CSVLVGLGAETQYF.

This clonotype was recorded a few times. The gene calls are TRBV4-3 and TRBJ2-1; 7 positions agree with TRBD2. Per germline, CDR1 LGHNA and CDR2 YSLEER. This CDR3 has 18 residues. V dropped 0 bases and J dropped 5; count of bases not matched to a gene: 13. CDR3 residues: CASSQEAAPASGNNEQFF. The DNA for the CDR3 is TGCGCCAGCAGCCAAGAGGCCGCCCCGGCTAGCGGAAACAATGAGCAGTTCTTC.

The chain couples TRBV12-3 or TRBV12-4 to TRBJ1-5; D is possibly TRBD1 (5 bases). There are 14 residues in the CDR3. V lost 4 bases and J lost 2, with 9 bases in between. As DNA, the CDR3 is TGTGCCAGCAGTTATACGGGGGGCAATCAGCCCCAGCATTTT. It specifies CASSYTGGNQPQHF.

This clonotype has a single count. The chain is built from TRBV6-6 and TRBJ2-7; D is perhaps TRBD2 (5 bases). This CDR3 is built from 12 residues. Trimming cost V 5 bases and J 6 bases, with 11 bases left between them. The germline CDR1 and CDR2 sequences are MNHNY and SVGAGI (reference sequence). Here the CDR3 reads CASSEGPPEQYF. The CDR3 bases are TGTGCCAGCAGTGAGGGCCCCCCCGAGCAGTACTTC.

This clonotype was recorded a few times. The J gene is TRBJ2-3, the V gene TRBV12-3 or TRBV12-4; 8 bases fit TRBD2. This CDR3 comprises 14 residues. The junction had 7 bases not matched to a gene; V was cut back by 7 bases and J by 4 bases. CDR3 region: CASTRGGAADTQYF. As DNA, the CDR3 is TGTGCCAGCACCCGGGGGGGGGCCGCAGATACGCAGTATTTT.

The genes are TRBV15 and TRBJ2-1; either TRBD1 or TRBD2 may supply D (5 bases each). CDR1 is LNHNV and CDR2 is YYDKDF in the germline V gene (reference sequence). The ends were cut back, 2 bases at V and 4 bases at J, with 12 bases in the middle. The CDR3 loop spans 15 amino acids. The CDR3 here is CATSRQSGAYNEQFF. The DNA for the CDR3 is TGTGCCACCAGCAGACAATCCGGGGCTTACAATGAGCAGTTCTTC.

This clonotype was picked up a small number of times. This chain connects TRBV9 to TRBJ2-7; D is ambiguous. Per germline, CDR1 SGDLS and CDR2 YYNGEE. Trimming cost V 0 bases and J 7 bases, with 11 bases left between them. CDR3 length equals 13 residues. The CDR3 DNA sequence: TGTGCCAGCAGCGTAGCCCCCGCGCAGGAGCAGTACTTC. Its translation: CASSVAPAQEQYF.

This clonotype was seen more than once but under ten times. A much more abundant neighbour one base away suggests this may be a read error. The V gene is TRBV5-4, the J gene TRBJ2-7, with 9 nucleotides matching TRBD2. V was clipped by 2 bases and J by 5 bases; unmatched bases: 2. Germline V gene data show CDR1 as SGHNT and CDR2 as YYREEE (reference sequence). This CDR3 is built from 13 residues. Here the CDR3 reads CASSFSGSDEQYF. CDR3 bases: TGTGCCAGCAGCTTTAGCGGGAGCGACGAGCAGTACTTC.

This chain links TRBV11-2 with TRBJ2-5; 12 bases agree with TRBD2. The V segment lost 6 bases and the J segment 4 bases; nucleotides outside the gene matches: 18. This CDR3 has 19 amino acids. Germline loops: CDR1 SGHAT, CDR2 FQNNGV. The CDR3 spells CASRRTRTSGTGNGETQYF. The DNA for the CDR3 is TGTGCCAGCAGGAGGACCCGGACTAGCGGGACGGGAAACGGAGAGACCCAGTACTTC.

This clonotype was seen more than once but under ten times. The V gene is TRBV9, the J gene TRBJ1-1, with D possibly being TRBD1 (5 bases). Trimming took 2 bases from V and 7 from J, leaving 9 bases between them. This CDR3 region has 12 residues. Per germline, CDR1 SGDLS and CDR2 YYNGEE. CDR3 coding DNA: TGTGCCAGCAGCGTTACAGGCGGTGAAGCTTTCTTT. Translating gives CASSVTGGEAFF.

The chain is built from TRBV10-2 and TRBJ2-5, with D unresolved. V dropped 3 bases and J dropped 7 bases, with 12 bases sitting between them. CDR1 is WSHSY, CDR2 SAAADI, per germline. The CDR3 is 13 amino acids. The CDR3 reads CASSDSRISTQYF. The CDR3 DNA reads TGCGCCAGCAGTGATTCCCGGATCTCGACCCAGTACTTC.

The V call is TRBV7-7, the J call TRBJ2-4, with TRBD1 as a possible D gene (6 bases). The CDR3 sequence is 18 residues long. V shed 3 bases and J shed 3 bases, with 21 bases lying between them. Germline V gene data show CDR1 as SSHAT and CDR2 as FNYEAQ (reference sequence). In DNA, the CDR3 is TGTGCCAGCAGCTTTAAGGTGCTGACAGGAAGGGGCAAAAACATTCAGTACTTC. It codes for CASSFKVLTGRGKNIQYF.

The chain joins TRBV15 to TRBJ2-3, with a tentative D call TRBD2 (6 bases). The CDR3 sequence is 14 residues long. Looked up from germline, CDR1 is LNHNV and CDR2 is YYDKDF (reference sequence). Trimming removed 9 bases at V and 0 bases at J, with 13 bases between. CDR3 protein: CATGTPTSTDTQYF. CDR3 coding DNA: TGTGCCACGGGGACTCCCACCAGCACAGATACGCAGTATTTT.

This clonotype was picked up a small number of times. The chain has TRBV2 and TRBJ1-1, with D hard to call. The length of the CDR3 is 13 residues. V was clipped by 8 bases and J by 6 bases, with 16 bases between them. The germline V gene encodes CDR1 SNHLY and CDR2 FYNNEI. CDR3 nucleotides: TGTGCCAGCTCCCTCGAACGTAACGCTGAAGCTTTCTTT. It translates to CASSLERNAEAFF.

This sequence joins TRBV2 and TRBJ2-3, with D tentatively TRBD1 or TRBD2 (5 bases each). The CDR3 spans 14 residues. The V end lost 7 bases, the J end lost 3 bases, and 14 bases lay between the germline ends. The germline gives CDR1 SNHLY, CDR2 FYNNEI. CDR3 protein: CASTREAATDTQYF. The CDR3 DNA reads TGTGCCAGCACCAGGGAAGCGGCGACAGATACGCAGTATTTT.

This chain connects TRBV15 to TRBJ2-2; 8 bases are shared with TRBD2. Per the germline V gene, CDR1 is LNHNV and CDR2 is YYDKDF (reference sequence). V was pared by 0 bases and J by 3 bases, with 6 bases of the junction left unmatched. The CDR3 is made up of 17 amino acids. DNA for the CDR3: TGTGCCACCAGCAGAGAGGGTAGCGGGATAGACACCGGGGAGCTGTTTTTT. Protein product: CATSREGSGIDTGELFF.